The 13 T cell receptor beta chains reported below all come from one sample, sequenced in a study of shared clonotypes between healthy human individuals (dated by TCRdb to between 2020 and 2021). Libraries were constructed by the immunoSEQ multiplex PCR assay. In its TCRdb copy, this immuneACCESS table keeps in-frame sequences only and misses some clones. Where compared with another copy, unresolved V genes explain less than half of these, and the others have no known cause. In this sample the table shows about 120,000 clones, about 63% of which occur a single time. The ten largest clones capture just under 25% of the sample. Source material: memory CD8+ T cells sorted from blood. What this sample's cell subset or site label stands for: CD45RO+ cells pooled with CCR7-negative TemRA cells. Every receptor here comes from a young woman in good health.

In its sample, this clone was seen many times. The chain has TRBV2 and TRBJ2-7; 7 nucleotides align to TRBD2. The germline V gene has CDR1 SNHLY and CDR2 FYNNEI. This CDR3 region has 13 residues. With V trimmed by 4 bases and J by 4 bases, 4 bases remained unmatched. CDR3 DNA sequence: TGTGCCAGCAGTGGGGGGGGAATTTACGAGCAGTACTTC. As protein: CASSGGGIYEQYF.

CDR3 region: CASSWSQGRTEAFF. CDR3 DNA: TGCGCCAGCAGCTGGAGTCAGGGGAGGACTGAAGCTTTCTTT. The chain is built from TRBV5-1 and TRBJ1-1; TRBD1 might be the D (6 bases). CDR3 length: 14 residues. Trimming shortened V by 3 bases and J by 5 bases, and 14 bases separated the two germline ends. Germline CDR1 reads SGHRS; CDR2 reads YFSETQ.

This clone was picked up a small number of times. The CDR3 bases are TGCGCCAGCAGTTTACAGGGAGGAGGTGAGCAGTTCTTC. This codes for CASSLQGGGEQFF. The rearrangement joins TRBV10-2 to TRBJ2-1; D may be TRBD1 or TRBD2 (6 bases each). Trimming removed 5 bases at V and 9 bases at J, with 14 bases between. Germline loops: CDR1 WSHSY, CDR2 SAAADI. The CDR3 spans 13 residues.

The J gene is TRBJ2-7, the V gene TRBV10-3; 8 bases are a match to TRBD2. The CDR3 is 14 residues long. Trimming took 10 bases from V and 5 from J; bases not matched to a gene: 13. Germline V gene lookup returns CDR1 ENHRY and CDR2 SYGVKD. The CDR3: CASGEEREIHEQYF. CDR3 DNA: TGTGCCAGCGGAGAAGAGCGGGAGATCCACGAGCAGTACTTC.

The chain joins TRBV19 to TRBJ1-2, with 8 bases aligning to TRBD1. The length of the CDR3 is 15 residues. Germline CDR1 reads LNHDA; CDR2 reads SQIVND (reference sequence). With 5 bases clipped from V and 2 bases from J, the junction kept 7 bases outside the gene matches. The CDR3 DNA sequence: TGTGCCAGTAGTGCCTCGGGACAGGTCAACTATGGCTACACCTTC. This codes for CASSASGQVNYGYTF.

The chain joins TRBV7-9 to TRBJ2-7; the D call may be TRBD1 or TRBD2 (5 bases each). From germline, CDR1 is SEHNR and CDR2 FQNEAQ (reference sequence). The CDR3 has 15 residues. V was clipped by 8 bases and J by 3 bases, with 20 bases between them. CDR3 in amino acids: CASADPGRMVYEQYF. In nucleotides, the CDR3 is TGTGCCAGCGCCGACCCGGGACGGATGGTCTACGAGCAGTACTTC.

The chain uses TRBV10-1 and TRBJ2-1; tentatively, D is TRBD2 (6 bases). This CDR3 is 15 amino acids long. CDR1 WNHNN and CDR2 SYGVQD come from the germline V gene (reference sequence). Trimming shortened V by 4 bases and J by 9 bases, and 19 bases separated the two germline ends. CDR3 loop: CASSGPVGVSGEQFF. DNA of the CDR3: TGCGCCAGCAGTGGCCCGGTAGGAGTTAGCGGTGAGCAGTTCTTC.

The V gene is TRBV7-8, the J gene TRBJ2-5; D is possibly TRBD1 (6 bases). The CDR3 extends over 17 amino acids. CDR1 and CDR2 from the germline V gene are SGHVS and FQNEAQ. V was pared by 4 bases and J by 5 bases, with 23 bases between. As DNA, the CDR3 is TGTGCCAGCAGCTCGCGGACAGTCGGACCACCTGGGGAGACCCAGTACTTC. Protein: CASSSRTVGPPGETQYF.

This clone was found once. V gene TRBV10-2 combines with J gene TRBJ2-7; D perhaps matches TRBD1 (6 bases). Germline lookup yields CDR1 WSHSY and CDR2 SAAADI. The V end was cut by 6 bases, the J end by 5 bases, with 14 bases between. This CDR3 spans 13 amino acids. The CDR3 here is CASRAGARNEQYF. In nucleotides, the CDR3 is TGCGCCAGCAGGGCAGGGGCCCGGAACGAGCAGTACTTC.

The CDR3, as DNA: TGTGCCAGCAGTCATACAGGGAAGGGGTACAATGAGCAGTTCTTC. This codes for CASSHTGKGYNEQFF. This chain joins TRBV28 and TRBJ2-1; TRBD1 is a possible D gene (6 bases). Germline V gene lookup returns CDR1 MDHEN and CDR2 SYDVKM. This CDR3 has 15 residues. The V end was cut by 5 bases, the J end by 4 bases, with 15 bases between.

The V gene is TRBV5-1, the J gene TRBJ2-7; D unresolved. Germline values: CDR1 SGHRS, CDR2 YFSETQ. The CDR3 sequence is 15 residues long. V gave up 4 bases and J gave up 2 bases, with 16 bases separating them. The DNA of the CDR3 is TGCGCCAGCAGCCTTGGTGGCTATGGAACCTACGAGCAGTACTTC. It yields the protein CASSLGGYGTYEQYF.

The J gene is TRBJ2-1, the V gene TRBV27; perhaps TRBD2 as D (5 bases). Germline lookup yields CDR1 MNHEY and CDR2 SMNVEV (reference sequence). This CDR3 has 14 residues. Trimming removed 3 bases at V and 1 base at J, with 7 bases between. The CDR3 is CASSLRASYNEQFF. The CDR3 bases are TGTGCCAGCAGTTTGCGGGCGTCCTACAATGAGCAGTTCTTC.

V usage is TRBV6-6 and J usage is TRBJ2-1, with 8 bases identical to TRBD2. Germline assignment: CDR1 MNHNY and CDR2 SVGAGI (reference sequence). The CDR3 is made up of 15 amino acids. J lost 7 bases, V lost 6 bases, and 11 bases had no gene match. The CDR3 reads CASRTSGTDINEQFF. In DNA, the CDR3 is TGTGCCAGCAGAACTAGCGGAACCGACATAAATGAGCAGTTCTTC.